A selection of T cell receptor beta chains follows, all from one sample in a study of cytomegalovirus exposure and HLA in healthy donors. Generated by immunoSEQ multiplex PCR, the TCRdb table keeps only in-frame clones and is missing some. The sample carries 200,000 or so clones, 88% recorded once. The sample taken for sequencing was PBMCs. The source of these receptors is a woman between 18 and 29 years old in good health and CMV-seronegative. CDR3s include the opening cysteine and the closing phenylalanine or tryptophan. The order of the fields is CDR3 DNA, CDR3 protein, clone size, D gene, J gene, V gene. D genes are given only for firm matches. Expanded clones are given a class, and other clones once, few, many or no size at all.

CDR3nt: TGTGCCAGCAGTGCCCCCGGGACTTACTATGGCTACACCTTC; CDR3aa: CASSAPGTYYGYTF; abundance: .; d_gene: .; j_gene: TRBJ1-2; v_gene: TRBV25-1
CDR3nt: TGTGCCTGGAGTGATAGGAGACTCGGACATAATACGCAGTATTTT; CDR3aa: CAWSDRRLGHNTQYF; abundance: .; d_gene: .; j_gene: TRBJ2-3; v_gene: TRBV30
CDR3nt: TGTGCCAGCAGTATCTCCAGGGTGTTCACTGAAGCTTTCTTT; CDR3aa: CASSISRVFTEAFF; abundance: .; d_gene: .; j_gene: TRBJ1-1; v_gene: TRBV27
CDR3nt: TGTGCCAGCGCGAGAGGAGCCGGCGGGGGAAAACTGTTTTTT; CDR3aa: CASARGAGGGKLFF; abundance: .; d_gene: .; j_gene: TRBJ1-4; v_gene: TRBV28
CDR3nt: TGTGCCAGCAGTTTCAACCGGGACAGGGGCCATATGGAGCAGTTCTTC; CDR3aa: CASSFNRDRGHMEQFF; abundance: .; d_gene: TRBD1; j_gene: TRBJ2-1; v_gene: TRBV28
CDR3nt: TGTGCCAGCAGCTTAACAGCGGGGAGCGGAGGCTACACCTTC; CDR3aa: CASSLTAGSGGYTF; abundance: once; d_gene: .; j_gene: TRBJ1-2; v_gene: TRBV7-2
CDR3nt: TGTGCCTGGACCCCTGGCGGAAACACCATATATTTT; CDR3aa: CAWTPGGNTIYF; abundance: .; d_gene: .; j_gene: TRBJ1-3; v_gene: TRBV30
CDR3nt: TGTGCCTGGGGGACTAGCGGGGACCCCTACGAGCAGTACTTC; CDR3aa: CAWGTSGDPYEQYF; abundance: .; d_gene: TRBD2; j_gene: TRBJ2-7; v_gene: TRBV30
CDR3nt: TGTGCCAGCAGTAACAACCCGGGACTCCCGAACACTGAAGCTTTCTTT; CDR3aa: CASSNNPGLPNTEAFF; abundance: .; d_gene: .; j_gene: TRBJ1-1; v_gene: TRBV6-6
CDR3nt: TGCAGCGTTGATAACGGGGGGACTAGTGAAGCTTTCTTT; CDR3aa: CSVDNGGTSEAFF; abundance: .; d_gene: .; j_gene: TRBJ1-1; v_gene: TRBV29-1
CDR3nt: TGTGCCAGCAGTTTAAGGGGAACCTACGAGCAGTACTTC; CDR3aa: CASSLRGTYEQYF; abundance: .; d_gene: .; j_gene: TRBJ2-7; v_gene: TRBV6-5
CDR3nt: TGTGCCAGCAGTCTCTACGAGCAGTACTTC; CDR3aa: CASSLYEQYF; abundance: once; d_gene: .; j_gene: TRBJ2-7; v_gene: TRBV28
CDR3nt: TGTGCCTGGAGTGTGGGGCGGGGGGAAGCTTTCTTT; CDR3aa: CAWSVGRGEAFF; abundance: .; d_gene: .; j_gene: TRBJ1-1; v_gene: TRBV30
CDR3nt: TGTGCCAGCAGCCCGGGGTCCGGGACTAGCGGAAACATTCAGTACTTC; CDR3aa: CASSPGSGTSGNIQYF; abundance: .; d_gene: TRBD2; j_gene: TRBJ2-4; v_gene: TRBV2
CDR3nt: TGTGCCACCAGCAGAGGGGGCGCACAGGGGGGAAACACCATATATTTT; CDR3aa: CATSRGGAQGGNTIYF; abundance: .; d_gene: TRBD1; j_gene: TRBJ1-3; v_gene: TRBV15
CDR3nt: TGTGCCAGCTCACCGTCGTTCGGGGACTATGGCTACACCTTC; CDR3aa: CASSPSFGDYGYTF; abundance: once; d_gene: .; j_gene: TRBJ1-2; v_gene: TRBV18
CDR3nt: TGTGCCAGCAGTCTCTCTGACAGGGGGCCGTACGAGCAGTACTTC; CDR3aa: CASSLSDRGPYEQYF; abundance: .; d_gene: TRBD1; j_gene: TRBJ2-7; v_gene: TRBV6-6
CDR3nt: TGTGCCAGTAGTATACTCCCGGAGGCAGGCTACGAGCAGTACTTC; CDR3aa: CASSILPEAGYEQYF; abundance: few; d_gene: .; j_gene: TRBJ2-7; v_gene: TRBV19
CDR3nt: TGTGCCAGCAGAGCGGGACAGGGGGCCGGGGAGCTGTTTTTT; CDR3aa: CASRAGQGAGELFF; abundance: .; d_gene: TRBD1; j_gene: TRBJ2-2; v_gene: TRBV2
CDR3nt: TGTGCCAGCAGCCCCCAGCCCCAGGGGGTGGGGTTACTCGCCAAAAACATTCAGTACTTC; CDR3aa: CASSPQPQGVGLLAKNIQYF; abundance: .; d_gene: TRBD1; j_gene: TRBJ2-4; v_gene: TRBV7-8
CDR3nt: TGTGCCAGCAGCGCTAGCCTCGCTGGCTACACCTTC; CDR3aa: CASSASLAGYTF; abundance: .; d_gene: .; j_gene: TRBJ1-2; v_gene: TRBV7-2
CDR3nt: TGTGCCAGCAGCTCGATCCCTGGACAGAGGGCTGACAATGAGCAGTTCTTC; CDR3aa: CASSSIPGQRADNEQFF; abundance: .; d_gene: .; j_gene: TRBJ2-1; v_gene: TRBV7-9
CDR3nt: TGCGCCAGCAGTGAGTCGAAGGTCGACAGCTCCTACGAGCAGTACTTC; CDR3aa: CASSESKVDSSYEQYF; abundance: .; d_gene: .; j_gene: TRBJ2-7; v_gene: TRBV10-1
CDR3nt: TGTGCCAGCTCACCACGGGCAGTTGGCTCTGGAAACACCATATATTTT; CDR3aa: CASSPRAVGSGNTIYF; abundance: .; d_gene: .; j_gene: TRBJ1-3; v_gene: TRBV18